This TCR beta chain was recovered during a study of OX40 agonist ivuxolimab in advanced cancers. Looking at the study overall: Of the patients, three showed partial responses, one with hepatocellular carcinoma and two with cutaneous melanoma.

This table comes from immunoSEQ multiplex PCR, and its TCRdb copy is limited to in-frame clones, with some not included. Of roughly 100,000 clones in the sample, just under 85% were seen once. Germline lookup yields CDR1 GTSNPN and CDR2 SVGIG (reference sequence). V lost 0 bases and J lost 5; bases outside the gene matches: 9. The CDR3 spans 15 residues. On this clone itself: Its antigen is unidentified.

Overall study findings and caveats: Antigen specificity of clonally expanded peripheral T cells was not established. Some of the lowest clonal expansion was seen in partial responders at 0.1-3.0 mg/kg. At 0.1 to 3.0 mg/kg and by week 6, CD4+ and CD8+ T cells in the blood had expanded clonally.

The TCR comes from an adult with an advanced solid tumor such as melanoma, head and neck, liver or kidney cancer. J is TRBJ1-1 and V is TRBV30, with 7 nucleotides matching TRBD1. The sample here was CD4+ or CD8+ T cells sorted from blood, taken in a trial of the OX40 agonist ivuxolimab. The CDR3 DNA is TGTGCCTGGAGTGTATCCGACAGGGAAGGAACTGAAGCTTTCTTT. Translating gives CAWSVSDREGTEAFF.